This TCR beta chain was captured by sequencing in a study of cytomegalovirus exposure and HLA in healthy donors. Study outcomes and limitations: With later analysis, a missense DCLRE1C variant became linked to TCR beta V- and J-gene trimming. The study dropped some indistinguishable V segments, TRBV6-2 and TRBV6-3 among them. The investigators catalogued 164 TCR beta chains as cytomegalovirus-associated.

V dropped 4 bases and J dropped 3 bases, with 11 bases sitting between them. The CDR3 totals 13 residues. The V gene's germline CDR1 is SGHRS and CDR2 YFSETQ. PCR was performed using 60 Vbeta and 13 Jbeta primers. In the authors' methods: Some 11 million of the roughly 80 million unique TCR beta chains counted in a later analysis were shared. Generated by immunoSEQ multiplex PCR, the TCRdb table keeps only in-frame clones and is missing some. The DNA gave D and trimming, while V, J and clone size come from that table. The data contain 140,000 or so clones, around 59% of them singletons. This clone was recorded only once. Antigen unknown.

This clonotype originated in a male donor in good health and CMV-seronegative. Sequenced: PBMCs. This chain connects TRBV5-1 to TRBJ2-7; no definite D call. CDR3 nucleotide sequence: TGCGCCAGCAGCCAGCTCCAGGACTACGAGCAGTACTTC. This translates into CASSQLQDYEQYF.